This T cell receptor beta chain was recovered during a study of T cell responses to AZD1222 COVID-19 vaccine. Whole-study results and caveats: Clonal diversity may have been underestimated in mostly white British donors.

The assay was immunoSEQ multiplex PCR, and TCRdb's table has in-frame clones only and misses some. The table lists approximately 68,000 clones, 70% to 90% of them singletons. This clone was seen a handful of times. The antigen is unknown. The specimen was peripheral blood, collected 28 days after the second dose of the MenACWY control vaccine. The TCR was taken from an adult who received the MenACWY meningococcal vaccine as a control.

DNA of the CDR3: TGTGCCAGCAGCTCGGACGGTCTTCGGGCCAACGTCCTGACTTTC. As protein: CASSSDGLRANVLTF. J is TRBJ2-6 and V is TRBV7-2; D not resolved. The length of the CDR3 is 15 residues. Germline-derived CDR1 and CDR2 are SGHTA and FQGNSA. V dropped 4 bases and J dropped 5 bases, with 12 bases sitting between them.